The following is a T cell receptor (beta chain) sequence with its context. What it recognizes is unknown. This sample is drawn from a study of CXCR3-negative and CXCR3-positive naive CD8 T cells. Study background: The libraries yielded 120 million to 150 million TRB reads, about 1.5 +/- 0.3 million each.

Through 5' RACE with UMI labels, the TRB cDNA libraries were prepared. Following a re-call of the 5' RACE reads, TCRdb has one entry per CDR3 protein and lacks DNA. The sample table includes more than 70,000 distinct CDR3 sequences. The CDR3 runs 16 residues. The germline CDR1 and CDR2 sequences are MDHEN and SYDVKM. Study-level findings and limits: Comparison of naive cells showed more hydrophobic TRB CDR3s in CXCR3-positive than in CXCR3-negative naive cells. Diversity proved comparably high across both naive subsets and much lower in memory CD8+ cells.

Material for sequencing was naive CXCR3+ CD8+ T cells from blood. Regarding subset: CD45RO-CCR7+CD27+CD95- naive CD8+ T cells expressing CXCR3 (TNR3+). The chain is built from TRBV28 and TRBJ2-1; TCRdb designates TRBD1, a call that cannot be tested without DNA. The receptor comes from a human donor in good health. Some clones in this sample may be carry-over from other donors' samples. CDR3 loop: CASRRRDNLSDNEQLF. Drawing the rest from reference TRBV28 and TRBJ2-1, the complete variable domain is DVKVTQSSRYLVKRTGEKVFLECVQDMDHENMFWYRQDPGLGLRLIYFSYDVKMKEKGDIPEGYSVSREKKERFSLILESASTNQTSMYLCASRRRDNLSDNEQLFGPGTRLTVL.